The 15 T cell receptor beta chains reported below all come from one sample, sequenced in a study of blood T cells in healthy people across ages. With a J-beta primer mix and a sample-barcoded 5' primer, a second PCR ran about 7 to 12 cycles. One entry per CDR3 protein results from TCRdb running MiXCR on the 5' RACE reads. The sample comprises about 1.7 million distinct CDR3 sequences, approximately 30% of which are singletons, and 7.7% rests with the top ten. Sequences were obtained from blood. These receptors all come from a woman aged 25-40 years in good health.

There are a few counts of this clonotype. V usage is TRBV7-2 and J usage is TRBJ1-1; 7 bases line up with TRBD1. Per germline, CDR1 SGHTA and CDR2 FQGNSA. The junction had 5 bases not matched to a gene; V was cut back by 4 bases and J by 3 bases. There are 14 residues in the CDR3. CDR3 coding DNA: TGTGCCAGCAGCTCGAGGGGGCGCGACACTGAAGCTTTCTTT. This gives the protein CASSSRGRDTEAFF.

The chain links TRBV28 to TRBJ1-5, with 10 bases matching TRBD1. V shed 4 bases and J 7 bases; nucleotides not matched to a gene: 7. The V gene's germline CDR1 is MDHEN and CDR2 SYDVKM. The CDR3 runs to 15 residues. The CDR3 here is CASSSGQGVRQPQHF. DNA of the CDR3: TGTGCCAGCAGTTCCGGACAGGGGGTGAGGCAGCCCCAGCATTTT. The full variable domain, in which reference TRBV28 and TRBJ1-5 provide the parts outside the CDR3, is DVKVTQSSRYLVKRTGEKVFLECVQDMDHENMFWYRQDPGLGLRLIYFSYDVKMKEKGDIPEGYSVSREKKERFSLILESASTNQTSMYLCASSSGQGVRQPQHFGDGTRLSIL.

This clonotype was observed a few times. The CDR3 loop reads CASSFQLASTDTQYF. DNA of the CDR3: TGTGCCAGCAGCTTCCAACTAGCTAGCACAGATACGCAGTATTTT. The chain carries TRBV7-3 and TRBJ2-3; D is perhaps TRBD2 (6 bases). The germline V gene encodes CDR1 SGHTA and CDR2 FQGTGA. The CDR3 length is 15 residues. Trimming took off 3 bases at V and 0 bases at J, with 10 bases between the two ends.

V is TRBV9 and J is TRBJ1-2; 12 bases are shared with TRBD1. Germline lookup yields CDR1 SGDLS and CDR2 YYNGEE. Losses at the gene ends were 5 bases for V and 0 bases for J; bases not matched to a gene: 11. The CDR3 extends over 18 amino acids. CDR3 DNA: TGTGCCAGCAGTGAAACCGGGACAGGGGGCCGATCTAACTATGGCTACACCTTC. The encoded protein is CASSETGTGGRSNYGYTF. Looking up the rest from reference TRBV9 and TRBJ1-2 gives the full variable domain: DSGVTQTPKHLITATGQRVTLRCSPRSGDLSVYWYQQSLDQGLQFLIQYYNGEERAKGNILERFSAQQFPDLHSELNLSSLELGDSALYFCASSETGTGGRSNYGYTFGSGTRLTVV.

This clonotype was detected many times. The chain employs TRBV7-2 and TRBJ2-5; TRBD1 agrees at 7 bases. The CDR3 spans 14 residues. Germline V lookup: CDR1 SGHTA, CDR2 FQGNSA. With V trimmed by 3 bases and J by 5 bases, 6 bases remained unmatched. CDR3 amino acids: CASSFYQGDETQYF. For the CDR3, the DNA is TGTGCCAGCAGCTTTTACCAGGGGGACGAGACCCAGTACTTC.

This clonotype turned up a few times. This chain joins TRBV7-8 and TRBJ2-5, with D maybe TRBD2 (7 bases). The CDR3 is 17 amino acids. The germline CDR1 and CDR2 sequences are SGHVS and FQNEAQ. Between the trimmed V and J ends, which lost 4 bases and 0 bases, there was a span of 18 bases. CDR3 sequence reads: CASSWGGGGAYQETQYF. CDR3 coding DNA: TGTGCCAGCAGCTGGGGAGGGGGAGGGGCGTACCAAGAGACCCAGTACTTC. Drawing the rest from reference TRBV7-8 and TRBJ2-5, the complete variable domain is GAGVSQSPRYKVAKRGQDVALRCDPISGHVSLFWYQQALGQGPEFLTYFQNEAQLDKSGLPSDRFFAERPEGSVSTLKIQRTQQEDSAVYLCASSWGGGGAYQETQYFGPGTRLLVL.

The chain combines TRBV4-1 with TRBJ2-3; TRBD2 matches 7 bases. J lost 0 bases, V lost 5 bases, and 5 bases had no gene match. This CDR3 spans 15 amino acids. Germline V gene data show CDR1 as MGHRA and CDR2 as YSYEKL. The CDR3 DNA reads TGCGCCAGCAGCGTCGGACTAGTAAGCACAGATACGCAGTATTTT. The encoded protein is CASSVGLVSTDTQYF.

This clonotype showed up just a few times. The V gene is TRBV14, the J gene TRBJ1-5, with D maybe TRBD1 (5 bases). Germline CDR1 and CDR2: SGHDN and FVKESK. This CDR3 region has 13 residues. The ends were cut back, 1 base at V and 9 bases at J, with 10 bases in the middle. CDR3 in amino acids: CASSQAGNLPQHF. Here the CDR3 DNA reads TGTGCCAGCAGCCAAGCAGGGAACCTGCCCCAGCATTTT.

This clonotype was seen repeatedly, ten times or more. CDR3 nucleotide sequence: TGCAGTGCGCACCTTTTGGGCGGGGGAAAAGAGCAGTACTTC. This codes for CSAHLLGGGKEQYF. The chain has TRBV20-1 and TRBJ2-7; 7 bases are shared with TRBD2. The CDR3 sequence is 14 residues long. From germline, CDR1 is DFQATT and CDR2 SNEGSKA (reference sequence). V dropped 6 bases and J dropped 7; count of bases not matched to a gene: 15.

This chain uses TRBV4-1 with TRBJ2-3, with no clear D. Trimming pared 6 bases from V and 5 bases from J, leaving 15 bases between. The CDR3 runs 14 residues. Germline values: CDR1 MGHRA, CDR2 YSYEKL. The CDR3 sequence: CASRSALSGDTQYF. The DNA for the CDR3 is TGCGCCAGCAGGTCGGCGCTTTCCGGAGATACGCAGTATTTT.

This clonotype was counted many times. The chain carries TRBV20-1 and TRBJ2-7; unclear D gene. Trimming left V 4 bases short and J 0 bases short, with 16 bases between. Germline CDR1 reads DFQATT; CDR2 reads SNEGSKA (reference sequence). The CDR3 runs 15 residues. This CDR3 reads CSANPDGTTSYEQYF. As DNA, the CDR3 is TGCAGTGCTAACCCGGACGGAACAACCTCCTACGAGCAGTACTTC.

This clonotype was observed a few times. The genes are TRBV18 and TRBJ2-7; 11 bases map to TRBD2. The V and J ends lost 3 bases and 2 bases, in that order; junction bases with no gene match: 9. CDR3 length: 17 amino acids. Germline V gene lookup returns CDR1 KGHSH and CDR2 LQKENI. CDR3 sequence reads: CASSPLPSGRKTYEQYF. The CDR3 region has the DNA TGTGCCAGCTCACCTTTGCCTAGCGGGAGGAAAACCTACGAGCAGTACTTC.

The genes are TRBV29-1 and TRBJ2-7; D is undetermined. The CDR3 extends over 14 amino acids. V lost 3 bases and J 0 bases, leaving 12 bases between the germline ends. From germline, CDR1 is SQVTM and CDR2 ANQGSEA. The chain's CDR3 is CSVDYGSTSYEQYF. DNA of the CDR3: TGCAGCGTTGATTATGGGTCAACCTCCTACGAGCAGTACTTC.

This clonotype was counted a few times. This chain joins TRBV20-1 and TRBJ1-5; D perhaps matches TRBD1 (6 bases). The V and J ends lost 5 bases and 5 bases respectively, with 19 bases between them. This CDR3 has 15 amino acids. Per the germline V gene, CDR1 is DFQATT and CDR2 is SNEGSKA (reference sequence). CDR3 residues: CSAPKTTGPHQPQHF. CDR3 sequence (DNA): TGCAGTGCTCCTAAAACGACAGGACCCCATCAGCCCCAGCATTTT.

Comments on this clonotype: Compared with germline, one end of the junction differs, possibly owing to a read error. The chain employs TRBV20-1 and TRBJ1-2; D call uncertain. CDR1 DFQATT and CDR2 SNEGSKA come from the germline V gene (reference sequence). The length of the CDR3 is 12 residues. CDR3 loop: CRARDRTDGYTF. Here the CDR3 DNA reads TGCAGGGCTAGAGATCGGACGGATGGCTACACCTTC.